This TCR beta chain was profiled in a study of blood T cell repertoires in COVID-19. Clones were read by immunoSEQ multiplex PCR, and TCRdb kept only the in-frame ones, dropping some. The sample lists 270,000 or so clones; more than 75% were seen once. The CDR3 totals 15 residues. The V segment lost 2 bases and the J segment 7 bases; nucleotides outside the gene matches: 5. Germline CDR1 SGHTA, CDR2 FQGNSA. The sequence was collected from a woman between 18 and 29 years old who had recovered from COVID-19. The specimen sequenced was PBMCs or T cells enriched from blood (not recorded which). The V gene is TRBV7-2, the J gene TRBJ2-3; 11 bases are a match to TRBD2. CDR3 in amino acids: CASSLRTSGLYTQYF. The CDR3 region has the DNA TGTGCCAGCAGCTTACGGACTAGCGGGCTGTATACGCAGTATTTT.